This T cell receptor beta chain was identified in a study of T cells in localized non-small cell lung cancer (dated by TCRdb to between 2020 and 2021). Turning to the overall study: T cell repertoires of 200 to 250 early-stage NSCLC patients were analyzed, with tumors being compared against uninvolved tumor-adjacent lungs. Of the NSCLC patients, 129 were male and some 97 were female, and the mean age was around 70 years. All 240 or so NSCLC patients in the cohort were treatment-naive and had localized lung tumors that were resected. The research as a whole found: The highest T cell clonality was observed in uninvolved tumor-adjacent lung, where clonality exceeded that of tumor, suggesting that antigenic responses were more focused in uninvolved tumor-adjacent lung. Because the study design was exploratory, TCR variables were selected using unadjusted p-values without false-discovery rate correction. Of the top 100 tumor clones, a median of roughly 57 were detected in paired uninvolved adjacent lung; some 28 were also among that lung's top 100. Multi-region tumor sequencing was not performed, so intratumor heterogeneity could not be excluded. Higher T cell density in blood was associated with longer overall survival, whereas higher clonality in adjacent lung was associated with shorter survival.

With respect to this clone: Its recognized antigen is unknown. Qualities for individual bases were not recorded, and no much larger clone is one base off.

The CDR3, from cysteine to phenylalanine, totals 13 residues. Only the CDR3 DNA stays, 39 bases, in frame from base 1. Trimming removed 5 bases from V and 2 bases from J, leaving 8 bases between the germline ends. CDR1 is given as MNHNY and CDR2 as SVGAGI, both from the germline V gene (reference sequence). TCR beta CDR3 regions were sequenced from DNA using the immunoSEQ Assay. As for the authors' bioinformatics: T cell density was computed as TCR beta template counts normalized to usable DNA estimated by amplifying housekeeping genes. Using the preseqR package, richness was estimated by extrapolating to 120,000 templates for tissue samples and 400,000 templates for PBMC samples. Clonality was defined by subtracting Pielou's evenness from one. Tissue-enriched TCRs were identified by differential abundance testing using productive amino-acid clonotypes, minimum total count 5 and alpha 0.1. The Jaccard Index and the Morisita Overlap Index were used to quantify repertoire overlap between compartments. GLIPH clustered TCR beta CDR3s with public tetramer-defined viral CDR3s; viral motifs required at least three viral sequences plus V-gene enrichment. TCRdb carries this immuneACCESS record with in-frame sequences only. Its versions omit some clonotypes, under half of them owing to an unresolved V gene in the studies checked, with the rest unexplained. Clone size and V and J calls were adopted from that table, with D and trimming inferred from the DNA. The sample table lists around 15,000 clones, approximately 89% of them with a count of one. Roughly 2.6% of the sample is held by the ten biggest clonotypes.

At diagnosis, peripheral blood, uninvolved tumor-adjacent lung and tumor were collected and stored as a combination of fresh-frozen and FFPE material. Blood samples were analyzed as peripheral blood mononuclear cells for TCR repertoire profiling. The receptor's source is a man between 40 and 70 years old with stage III lung adenocarcinoma. The sequence links TRBV6-6 to TRBJ2-3, with the D gene too uncertain to name. Here the sequenced sample was peripheral blood mononuclear cells, taken before any cancer treatment. The CDR3 reads CASSLEFTDTQYF. In nucleotide form, the sequence is TGTGCCAGCAGTCTCGAATTCACAGATACGCAGTATTTT.